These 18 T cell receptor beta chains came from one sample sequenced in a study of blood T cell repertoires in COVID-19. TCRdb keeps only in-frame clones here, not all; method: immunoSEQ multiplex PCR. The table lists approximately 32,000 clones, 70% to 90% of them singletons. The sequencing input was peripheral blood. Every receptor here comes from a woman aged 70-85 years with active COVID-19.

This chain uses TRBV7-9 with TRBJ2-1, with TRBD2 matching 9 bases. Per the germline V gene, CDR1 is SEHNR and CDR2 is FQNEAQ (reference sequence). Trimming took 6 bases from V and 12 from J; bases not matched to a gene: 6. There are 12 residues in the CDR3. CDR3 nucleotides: TGTGCCAGCAGTTTTAGCGGGGGAGGGCAGTTCTTC. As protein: CASSFSGGGQFF. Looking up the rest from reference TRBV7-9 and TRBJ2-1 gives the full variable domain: DTGVSQNPRHKITKRGQNVTFRCDPISEHNRLYWYRQTLGQGPEFLTYFQNEAQLEKSRLLSDRFSAERPKGSFSTLEIQRTEQGDSAMYLCASSFSGGGQFFGPGTRLTVL.

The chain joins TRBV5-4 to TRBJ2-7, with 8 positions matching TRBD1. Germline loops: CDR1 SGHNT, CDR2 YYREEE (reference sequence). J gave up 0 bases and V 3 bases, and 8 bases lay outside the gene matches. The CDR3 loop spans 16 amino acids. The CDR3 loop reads CASSSDPGTGSYEQYF. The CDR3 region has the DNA TGTGCCAGCAGCTCGGATCCCGGGACAGGCTCCTACGAGCAGTACTTC. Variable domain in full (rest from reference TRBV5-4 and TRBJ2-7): ETGVTQSPTHLIKTRGQQVTLRCSSQSGHNTVSWYQQALGQGPQFIFQYYREEENGRGNFPPRFSGLQFPNYSSELNVNALELDDSALYLCASSSDPGTGSYEQYFGPGTRLTVT.

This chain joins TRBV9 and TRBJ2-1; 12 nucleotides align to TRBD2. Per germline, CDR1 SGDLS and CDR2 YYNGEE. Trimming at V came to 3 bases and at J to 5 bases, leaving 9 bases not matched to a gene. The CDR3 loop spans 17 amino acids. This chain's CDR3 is CASSEVRLAGGNNEQFF. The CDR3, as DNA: TGTGCCAGCAGCGAGGTGAGGCTAGCGGGGGGGAACAATGAGCAGTTCTTC.

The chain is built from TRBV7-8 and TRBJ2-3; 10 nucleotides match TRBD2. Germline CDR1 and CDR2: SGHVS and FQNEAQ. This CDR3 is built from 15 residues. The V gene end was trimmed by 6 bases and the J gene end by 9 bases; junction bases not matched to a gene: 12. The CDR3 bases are TGTGCCAGCAGTCGAAGCGGGGGGGGGCGTGAGACGCAGTATTTT. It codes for CASSRSGGGRETQYF.

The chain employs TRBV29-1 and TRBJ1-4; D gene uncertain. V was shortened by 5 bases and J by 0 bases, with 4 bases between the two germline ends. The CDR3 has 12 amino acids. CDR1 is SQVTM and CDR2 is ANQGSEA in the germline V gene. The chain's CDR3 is CSVSATNEKLFF. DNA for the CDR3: TGCAGCGTTTCTGCAACTAATGAAAAACTGTTTTTT.

CDR3 residues: CASSLYRRDQPQHF. The CDR3 DNA reads as TGTGCCAGCAGTTTATACAGGAGGGATCAGCCCCAGCATTTT. This rearrangement joins TRBV6-5 to TRBJ1-5; TRBD1 might be the D (5 bases). This CDR3 is 14 amino acids long. V gave up 4 bases and J gave up 5 bases, with 12 bases separating them. Germline loops: CDR1 MNHEY, CDR2 SVGAGI.

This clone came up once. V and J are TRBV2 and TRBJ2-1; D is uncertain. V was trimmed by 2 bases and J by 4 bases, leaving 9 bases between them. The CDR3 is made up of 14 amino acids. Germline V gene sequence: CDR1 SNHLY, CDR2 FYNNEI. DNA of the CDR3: TGTGCCAGCAGTGAATCGAGCCGTTACAATGAGCAGTTCTTC. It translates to CASSESSRYNEQFF. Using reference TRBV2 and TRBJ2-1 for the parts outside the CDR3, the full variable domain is EPEVTQTPSHQVTQMGQEVILRCVPISNHLYFYWYRQILGQKVEFLVSFYNNEISEKSEIFDDQFSVERPDGSNFTLKIRSTKLEDSAMYFCASSESSRYNEQFFGPGTRLTVL.

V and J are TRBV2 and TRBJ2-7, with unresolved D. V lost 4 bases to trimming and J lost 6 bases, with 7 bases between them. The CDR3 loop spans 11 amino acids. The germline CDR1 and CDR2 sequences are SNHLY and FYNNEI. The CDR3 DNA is TGTGCCAGCAGTGCCCCGGGCGAGCAGTACTTC. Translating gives CASSAPGEQYF. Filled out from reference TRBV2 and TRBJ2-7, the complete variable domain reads EPEVTQTPSHQVTQMGQEVILRCVPISNHLYFYWYRQILGQKVEFLVSFYNNEISEKSEIFDDQFSVERPDGSNFTLKIRSTKLEDSAMYFCASSAPGEQYFGPGTRLTVT.

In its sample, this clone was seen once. CDR3 DNA sequence: TGTGCCAGCAGCCCTAGGGGGACAGGGAATGGTGAGCAGTTCTTC. Translated, it gives CASSPRGTGNGEQFF. This sequence joins TRBV11-3 and TRBJ2-1; 9 bases match TRBD1. The CDR3 has 15 residues. The J segment lost 9 bases and the V segment lost 5 bases, leaving 11 bases of the junction unmatched. CDR1 is SGHNT and CDR2 is YENEEA in the germline V gene.

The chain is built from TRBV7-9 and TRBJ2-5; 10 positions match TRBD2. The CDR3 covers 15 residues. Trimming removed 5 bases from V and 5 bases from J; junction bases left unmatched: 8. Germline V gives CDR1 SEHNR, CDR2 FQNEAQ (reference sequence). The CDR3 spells CASSPRTSGRETQYF. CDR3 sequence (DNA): TGTGCCAGCAGCCCTCGGACTAGCGGTCGGGAGACCCAGTACTTC.

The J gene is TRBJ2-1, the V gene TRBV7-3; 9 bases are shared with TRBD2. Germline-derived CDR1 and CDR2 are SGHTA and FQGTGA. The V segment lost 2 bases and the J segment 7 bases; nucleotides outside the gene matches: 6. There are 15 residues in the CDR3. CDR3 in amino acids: CASSLGLAGQNEQFF. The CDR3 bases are TGTGCCAGCAGCTTAGGGCTAGCGGGGCAGAATGAGCAGTTCTTC. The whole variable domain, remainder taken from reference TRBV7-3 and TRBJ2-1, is GAGVSQTPSNKVTEKGKYVELRCDPISGHTALYWYRQSLGQGPEFLIYFQGTGAADDSGLPNDRFFAVRPEGSVSTLKIQRTERGDSAVYLCASSLGLAGQNEQFFGPGTRLTVL.

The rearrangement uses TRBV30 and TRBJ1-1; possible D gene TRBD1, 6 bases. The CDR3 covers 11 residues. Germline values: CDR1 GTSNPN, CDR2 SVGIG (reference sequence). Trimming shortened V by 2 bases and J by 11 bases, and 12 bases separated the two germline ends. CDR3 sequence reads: CAWSLQGGAFF. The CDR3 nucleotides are TGTGCCTGGAGTTTACAGGGAGGGGCTTTCTTT.

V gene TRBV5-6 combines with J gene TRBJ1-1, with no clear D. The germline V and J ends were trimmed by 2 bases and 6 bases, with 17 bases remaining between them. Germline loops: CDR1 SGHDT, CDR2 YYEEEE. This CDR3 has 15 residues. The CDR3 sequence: CASSLLRGGLAEAFF. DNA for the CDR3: TGTGCCAGCAGCTTATTGCGGGGAGGTCTCGCTGAAGCTTTCTTT.

The CDR3 sequence: CASSDPRVSGGLTDTQYF. Written as DNA, the CDR3 is TGTGCCAGCTCCGATCCCCGAGTAAGCGGGGGGCTCACAGATACGCAGTATTTT. V and J are TRBV3-1 (or the pseudogene TRBV3-2) and TRBJ2-3; TRBD2 matches at 9 bases. This CDR3 contains 18 residues. The ends lost 8 bases at V and 2 bases at J; junction bases unmatched: 17. The germline V gene has CDR1 LGHDT and CDR2 YNNKEL (reference sequence).

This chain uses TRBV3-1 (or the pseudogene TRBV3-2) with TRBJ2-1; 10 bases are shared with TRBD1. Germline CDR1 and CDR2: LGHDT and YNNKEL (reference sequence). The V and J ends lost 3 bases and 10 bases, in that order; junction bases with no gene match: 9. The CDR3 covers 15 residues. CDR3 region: CASSQGTGASREQFF. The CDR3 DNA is TGTGCCAGCAGCCAGGGGACAGGGGCCTCCAGGGAGCAGTTCTTC.

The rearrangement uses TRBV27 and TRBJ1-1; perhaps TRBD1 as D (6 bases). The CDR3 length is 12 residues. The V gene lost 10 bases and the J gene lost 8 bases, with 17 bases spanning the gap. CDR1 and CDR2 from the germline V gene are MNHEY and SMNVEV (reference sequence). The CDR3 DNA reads TGTGCCACCTTCGGGGGGGCGAGCGAAGCTTTCTTT. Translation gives CATFGGASEAFF.

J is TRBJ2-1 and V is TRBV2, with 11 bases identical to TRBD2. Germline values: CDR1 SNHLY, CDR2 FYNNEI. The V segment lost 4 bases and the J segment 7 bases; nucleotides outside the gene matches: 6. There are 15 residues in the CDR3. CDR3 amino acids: CASSALAGGGNEQFF. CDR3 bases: TGTGCCAGCAGTGCGCTAGCGGGGGGCGGGAATGAGCAGTTCTTC.

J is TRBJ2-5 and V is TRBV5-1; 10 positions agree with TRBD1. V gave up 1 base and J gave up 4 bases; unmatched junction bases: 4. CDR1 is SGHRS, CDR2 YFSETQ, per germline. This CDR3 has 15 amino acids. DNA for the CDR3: TGCGCCAGCAGCTTGATAGGGACAGGGGCAGAGACCCAGTACTTC. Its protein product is CASSLIGTGAETQYF. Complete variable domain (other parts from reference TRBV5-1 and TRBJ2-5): KAGVTQTPRYLIKTRGQQVTLSCSPISGHRSVSWYQQTPGQGLQFLFEYFSETQRNKGNFPGRFSGRQFSNSRSEMNVSTLELGDSALYLCASSLIGTGAETQYFGPGTRLLVL.